The 21 T cell receptor beta chains listed next were all sequenced from one sample in a study of post-analysis software for immune sequencing data. Notes on the study in general: Several TRBV segments occurring more often in patients than controls included TRBV5-6, TRBV5-1 and TRBV20-1.

The library was made from cDNA and included unique molecular identifiers. In TCRdb, the PCR reads were re-called with MiXCR into one record per CDR3 protein. This sample has about 820,000 distinct CDR3 sequences, with roughly half found just once. The antigens for these receptors are not known. Sequencing was carried out using blood. These receptors were collected from a girl aged 10-17 years with multiple sclerosis.

This clonotype was seen a few times. V is TRBV7-3 and J is TRBJ2-1; the D gene is possibly TRBD2 (7 bases). The length of the CDR3 is 15 residues. V lost 5 bases and J 2 bases, leaving 13 bases between the germline ends. Germline V gives CDR1 SGHTA, CDR2 FQGTGA. The CDR3 region has the DNA TGTGCCAGCAGCCTCCGGGGGGCTGCCTACAATGAGCAGTTCTTC. Encoded protein: CASSLRGAAYNEQFF.

This sequence joins TRBV4-2 and TRBJ2-7; D uncertain. V was cut by 0 bases and J by 11 bases, with 17 bases left in between. In germline, CDR1 is LGHNA, CDR2 YNFKEQ. The CDR3 is 14 amino acids. Written as DNA, the CDR3 is TGTGCCAGCAGCCAAGATCTTTCAGGCCCAAGGGAGTACTTC. Encoded protein: CASSQDLSGPREYF.

The V gene is TRBV5-1, the J gene TRBJ1-6; 7 bases agree with TRBD1. Trimming took 4 bases from V and 6 from J; bases not matched to a gene: 1. CDR3 length: 13 residues. Germline V gives CDR1 SGHRS, CDR2 YFSETQ. Here the CDR3 DNA reads TGCGCCAGCAGCGACAGGGCTAATTCACCCCTCCACTTT. This encodes CASSDRANSPLHF.

The chain recombines TRBV5-1 with TRBJ2-7; the D gene is possibly TRBD2 (6 bases). The CDR3 has 15 residues. Germline V gene data show CDR1 as SGHRS and CDR2 as YFSETQ. Deletions cut 3 bases from V and 0 bases from J, with 13 bases between. CDR3 in amino acids: CASSSDRGSSYEQYF. CDR3 coding DNA: TGCGCCAGCAGCTCGGACCGGGGGAGCTCCTACGAGCAGTACTTC.

The V gene is TRBV5-1, the J gene TRBJ2-1; D perhaps matches TRBD2 (6 bases). Trimming stripped 3 bases from V and 6 bases from J, with 13 bases between. CDR1 is SGHRS and CDR2 is YFSETQ in the germline V gene. The CDR3 is made up of 14 amino acids. The CDR3 here is CASSSQMTSNEQFF. CDR3 DNA: TGCGCCAGCAGCTCCCAAATGACTAGCAATGAGCAGTTCTTC.

With respect to this clonotype: A read error may produce the germline difference seen at one junction end. The V and J genes are TRBV7-2 and TRBJ2-7; 14 bases agree with TRBD2. The CDR3 sequence is 16 residues long. Germline V gives CDR1 SGHTA, CDR2 FQGNSA. CDR3 residues: CASSLVGTSGGYGQYF. The CDR3 nucleotides read TGTGCCAGCAGCTTAGTGGGGACTAGCGGGGGTTACGGGCAGTACTTC.

The J gene is TRBJ1-2, the V gene TRBV6-6; D is unresolved. The V gene lost 0 bases and the J gene lost 8 bases, with 10 bases spanning the gap. The CDR3 sequence is 13 residues long. Germline CDR1 reads MNHNY; CDR2 reads SVGAGI (reference sequence). The CDR3 region is CASSYSSSGGYTF. The CDR3 DNA sequence: TGTGCCAGCAGTTACTCCAGTTCGGGGGGCTACACCTTC.

The gene calls are TRBV7-9 and TRBJ1-4; D possibly corresponds to TRBD1 (5 bases). The CDR3 is made up of 12 amino acids. V was trimmed by 5 bases and J by 12 bases, leaving 13 bases between them. In germline, CDR1 is SEHNR, CDR2 FQNEAQ (reference sequence). The DNA for the CDR3 is TGTGCCAGCAGCCGACCCTGGGGGGAACTGTTTTTT. Its translation: CASSRPWGELFF.

CDR3 in amino acids: CASSLSGVAYGYTF. The CDR3 DNA reads TGTGCCAGCAGTTTGTCAGGGGTGGCCTATGGCTACACCTTC. V gene TRBV27 combines with J gene TRBJ1-2; tentatively, D is TRBD1 (6 bases). There are 14 residues in the CDR3. CDR1 is MNHEY, CDR2 SMNVEV, per germline (reference sequence). The ends were cut back, 3 bases at V and 4 bases at J, with 12 bases in the middle.

This clonotype was picked up a small number of times. This chain uses TRBV5-1 with TRBJ2-1, with 10 bases identical to TRBD2. J lost 0 bases, V lost 0 bases, and 6 bases had no gene match. CDR3 length: 18 amino acids. Germline V lookup: CDR1 SGHRS, CDR2 YFSETQ. The CDR3 DNA reads TGCGCCAGCAGCTTGGCCCCTAGCGGGGGCTCCTCCTACAATGAGCAGTTCTTC. Protein product: CASSLAPSGGSSYNEQFF.

The chain uses TRBV10-3 and TRBJ2-6, with D perhaps matching TRBD1 or TRBD2 (5 bases each). V lost 4 bases, J lost 1 base, and 14 bases lay in between. This CDR3 region has 17 residues. Germline V CDR1 and CDR2: ENHRY, SYGVKD. Here the CDR3 DNA reads TGTGCCATCAGTGGGGGCTCCCCGGGATCTGGGGCCAACGTCCTGACTTTC. This encodes CAISGGSPGSGANVLTF.

The chain recombines TRBV21-1 with TRBJ2-1; TRBD2, the table's D call, lacks a check against the DNA. TRBV21-1 is a listed pseudogene. There are 14 residues in the CDR3. The DNA of the CDR3 is TGTGCCCTGGCCCAGAAGCGGTCCTACAATGAGCAGTTCTTC. It encodes CALAQKRSYNEQFF.

The rearrangement uses TRBV10-2 and TRBJ1-1; a weak D match, TRBD1 (5 bases). Between the trimmed V and J ends, which lost 5 bases and 1 base, there was a span of 14 bases. The CDR3 extends over 15 amino acids. Germline-derived CDR1 and CDR2 are WSHSY and SAAADI. CDR3 nucleotides: TGCGCCAGCAGTCCCCCGGGACTCGGGAACACTGAAGCTTTCTTT. Protein: CASSPPGLGNTEAFF.

The chain carries TRBV7-9 and TRBJ1-4; 7 bases agree with TRBD1. J was trimmed by 8 bases and V by 1 base; bases with no gene match: 1. The germline gives CDR1 SEHNR, CDR2 FQNEAQ (reference sequence). The CDR3 totals 13 residues. The CDR3 protein is CASSLVGGEKLFF. In DNA, the CDR3 is TGTGCCAGCAGCTTAGTAGGGGGCGAAAAACTGTTTTTT.

This chain connects TRBV7-6 to TRBJ2-1; 12 bases are shared with TRBD2. V was clipped by 1 base and J by 7 bases; unmatched bases: 8. Germline-derived CDR1 and CDR2 are SGHVS and FNYEAQ. This CDR3 has 17 amino acids. The CDR3 region is CASSLDPTSGGSNEQFF. The CDR3 coding sequence is TGTGCCAGCAGCTTAGATCCGACTAGCGGGGGCTCAAATGAGCAGTTCTTC. The full variable domain, its missing parts supplied by reference TRBV7-6 and TRBJ2-1, is GAGVSQSPRYKVTKRGQDVALRCDPISGHVSLYWYRQALGQGPEFLTYFNYEAQQDKSGLPNDRFSAERPEGSISTLTIQRTEQRDSAMYRCASSLDPTSGGSNEQFFGPGTRLTVL.

This clonotype has only one observation. The chain couples TRBV6-5 to TRBJ2-7, with 9 bases lining up with TRBD2. Germline V gives CDR1 MNHEY, CDR2 SVGAGI. The CDR3 has 12 residues. Trimming cost V 6 bases and J 7 bases; bases outside gene matches: 4. CDR3 DNA sequence: TGTGCCAGCAGGCGGGAGGGGCGAGAGCAGTACTTC. Its translation: CASRREGREQYF.

The genes are TRBV20-1 and TRBJ2-7; 7 nucleotides agree with TRBD1. The V gene end was trimmed by 5 bases and the J gene end by 6 bases; junction bases not matched to a gene: 7. The CDR3 sequence is 12 residues long. The germline V gene encodes CDR1 DFQATT and CDR2 SNEGSKA (reference sequence). The CDR3 bases are TGCAGTGCTTCGACAGGGAGAAGCGAGCAGTACTTC. It codes for CSASTGRSEQYF.

The chain recombines TRBV20-1 with TRBJ2-7, with 9 bases that match TRBD1. Trimming cost V 5 bases and J 2 bases; bases outside gene matches: 4. The CDR3 contains 13 residues. Germline V gene sequence: CDR1 DFQATT, CDR2 SNEGSKA (reference sequence). The CDR3 nucleotides are TGCAGTGCTCGGGACAGGGTGGCCTACGAGCAGTACTTC. As protein: CSARDRVAYEQYF.

This clonotype was detected a few times. This sequence joins TRBV4-2 and TRBJ1-5; 11 bases are shared with TRBD1. This CDR3 is 15 amino acids long. The J segment lost 6 bases and the V segment lost 4 bases, leaving 5 bases of the junction unmatched. CDR1 and CDR2 (germline): LGHNA, YNFKEQ. The CDR3 reads CASSPGTGGAQPQHF. As DNA, the CDR3 is TGTGCCAGCAGCCCCGGGACAGGGGGAGCTCAGCCCCAGCATTTT.

J is TRBJ2-5 and V is TRBV11-2, with D tentatively TRBD2 (6 bases). V dropped 2 bases and J dropped 5 bases, with 12 bases sitting between them. Germline CDR1 and CDR2: SGHAT and FQNNGV. The CDR3 sequence is 14 residues long. CDR3 residues: CASSLRGIWETQYF. Written as DNA, the CDR3 is TGTGCCAGCAGCTTACGGGGGATCTGGGAGACCCAGTACTTC.

V and J are TRBV5-5 and TRBJ1-1; 9 positions agree with TRBD1. CDR1 is SGHKS, CDR2 YYEKEE, per germline (reference sequence). The length of the CDR3 is 18 residues. Losses at the gene ends were 3 bases for V and 3 bases for J; bases not matched to a gene: 15. CDR3 bases: TGTGCCAGCAGCTGGCCCCGGGACAGGGTTGCCACACACACTGAAGCTTTCTTT. As protein: CASSWPRDRVATHTEAFF.